The 21 T cell receptor beta chains below all came from one sample that was sequenced in a study of blood T cell repertoires in COVID-19. Clones were sequenced by immunoSEQ multiplex PCR, and TCRdb holds only the in-frame ones, with some missing. The top ten hold roughly 8.7% of the sample, which has about 180,000 clones, about 82% seen once. Sequencing was performed on PBMCs or T cells enriched from blood (not recorded which). The receptors come from a woman in her 30s who had recovered from COVID-19.

This chain links TRBV10-2 with TRBJ2-7; D is undetermined. Germline assignment: CDR1 WSHSY and CDR2 SAAADI. The germline V and J ends were trimmed by 3 bases and 0 bases, with 12 bases remaining between them. The CDR3 extends over 15 amino acids. The CDR3 spells CASSESRHNSYEQYF. The CDR3 coding sequence is TGCGCCAGCAGTGAATCCAGACATAACTCCTACGAGCAGTACTTC.

This chain joins TRBV12-3 or TRBV12-4 and TRBJ1-6, with D possibly being TRBD1 (5 bases). This CDR3 contains 13 residues. V was pared by 5 bases and J by 11 bases, with 13 bases between. As DNA, the CDR3 is TGTGCCAGCAGTCGGGACTCAGGAACACCCCTCCACTTT. Its protein product is CASSRDSGTPLHF.

The CDR3 loop reads CASSLVVGGTGIYEQYF. DNA for the CDR3: TGCGCCAGCAGCTTGGTGGTGGGTGGGACAGGGATCTACGAGCAGTACTTC. This chain joins TRBV5-1 and TRBJ2-7, with 9 bases identical to TRBD1. The CDR3 runs to 17 residues. After removal of 0 bases from V and 3 bases from J, the junction contained 10 bases not matched to a gene. Germline lookup yields CDR1 SGHRS and CDR2 YFSETQ.

This clone has just a few counts. The chain carries TRBV3-1 (or the pseudogene TRBV3-2) and TRBJ2-7, with TRBD1 as a possible D gene (5 bases). Germline CDR1 LGHDT, CDR2 YNNKEL (reference sequence). Trimming took off 0 bases at V and 1 base at J, with 13 bases between the two ends. CDR3 length: 16 amino acids. CDR3 coding DNA: TGTGCCAGCAGCCAAGATTCAGGGTTACGGTCCTACGAGCAGTACTTC. It translates to CASSQDSGLRSYEQYF.

The chain is built from TRBV28 and TRBJ1-6; tentative D call: TRBD1 (6 bases). V shed 0 bases and J shed 1 base, with 10 bases lying between them. Germline CDR1 reads MDHEN; CDR2 reads SYDVKM. CDR3 length: 17 residues. The CDR3 DNA follows: TGTGCCAGCAGTTTATGGGGGGGGGCTTCCTATAATTCACCCCTCCACTTT. Its translation is CASSLWGGASYNSPLHF. The whole variable domain, filled in from reference TRBV28 and TRBJ1-6, reads DVKVTQSSRYLVKRTGEKVFLECVQDMDHENMFWYRQDPGLGLRLIYFSYDVKMKEKGDIPEGYSVSREKKERFSLILESASTNQTSMYLCASSLWGGASYNSPLHFGNGTRLTVT.

The chain links TRBV5-1 to TRBJ1-3; no firm D call. This CDR3 spans 14 amino acids. The germline CDR1 and CDR2 sequences are SGHRS and YFSETQ. Trimming took off 5 bases at V and 0 bases at J, with 9 bases between the two ends. The CDR3: CASRLQSSGNTIYF. The CDR3 nucleotides are TGCGCCAGCAGGTTACAGAGCTCTGGAAACACCATATATTTT. Together with reference TRBV5-1 and TRBJ1-3, the CDR3 gives the full variable domain: KAGVTQTPRYLIKTRGQQVTLSCSPISGHRSVSWYQQTPGQGLQFLFEYFSETQRNKGNFPGRFSGRQFSNSRSEMNVSTLELGDSALYLCASRLQSSGNTIYFGEGSWLTVV.

The genes are TRBV13 and TRBJ2-5; 12 nucleotides agree with TRBD2. V was pared by 5 bases and J by 5 bases, with 6 bases of the junction left unmatched. Germline V gene sequence: CDR1 PRHDT, CDR2 FYEKMQ (reference sequence). The CDR3 is made up of 15 amino acids. The CDR3 here is CASSPSGRAGETQYF. CDR3 DNA: TGTGCCAGCAGCCCTAGCGGGAGGGCCGGTGAGACCCAGTACTTC.

This chain connects TRBV7-6 to TRBJ1-4; 10 bases match TRBD1. Trimming cost V 4 bases and J 1 base; bases outside gene matches: 6. CDR1 is SGHVS, CDR2 FNYEAQ, per germline. The CDR3 sequence is 17 residues long. The CDR3 DNA reads TGTGCCAGCAGCTCGAGACAGGGGGCGGGAACTAATGAAAAACTGTTTTTT. Its protein is CASSSRQGAGTNEKLFF. Variable domain in full (rest from reference TRBV7-6 and TRBJ1-4): GAGVSQSPRYKVTKRGQDVALRCDPISGHVSLYWYRQALGQGPEFLTYFNYEAQQDKSGLPNDRFSAERPEGSISTLTIQRTEQRDSAMYRCASSSRQGAGTNEKLFFGSGTQLSVL.

The chain employs TRBV10-3 and TRBJ1-1; TRBD1 matches 7 bases. Germline CDR1 reads ENHRY; CDR2 reads SYGVKD. CDR3 length: 13 residues. V gave up 7 bases and J gave up 5 bases; unmatched junction bases: 7. The CDR3 is CAIKDREWTEAFF. The DNA of the CDR3 is TGTGCCATCAAAGACAGGGAGTGGACTGAAGCTTTCTTT.

V gene TRBV7-2 combines with J gene TRBJ1-1; TRBD1 aligns across 8 bases. J gave up 3 bases and V 1 base, and 7 bases lay outside the gene matches. Per the germline V gene, CDR1 is SGHTA and CDR2 is FQGNSA. There are 16 residues in the CDR3. CDR3 protein: CASSLGGNRGDTEAFF. Here the CDR3 DNA reads TGTGCCAGCAGCTTAGGGGGGAACAGGGGGGACACTGAAGCTTTCTTT.

This chain uses TRBV6-4 with TRBJ2-1, with 10 bases fitting TRBD2. V gave up 8 bases and J gave up 4 bases; unmatched junction bases: 11. The CDR3 has 16 residues. CDR1 MRHNA and CDR2 SNTAGT come from the germline V gene. CDR3 DNA: TGTGCCAGCGCGCCCCTTTGGACTAGCGGTTACAATGAGCAGTTCTTC. Encoded protein: CASAPLWTSGYNEQFF.

The chain employs TRBV3-1 (or the pseudogene TRBV3-2) and TRBJ1-2; 7 positions agree with TRBD1. Germline values: CDR1 LGHDT, CDR2 YNNKEL (reference sequence). The CDR3 consists of 11 residues. Trimming took 4 bases from V and 8 from J; bases not matched to a gene: 1. CDR3 residues: CASSPGGGYTF. The CDR3 nucleotides are TGTGCCAGCAGCCCAGGGGGGGGCTACACCTTC.

The gene calls are TRBV28 and TRBJ2-7, with 9 bases lining up with TRBD2. This CDR3 contains 18 residues. With 1 base clipped from V and 6 bases from J, the junction kept 16 bases outside the gene matches. CDR1 and CDR2 (germline): MDHEN, SYDVKM. CDR3: CASSLFSRGTSRLSEQYF. The CDR3 DNA reads TGTGCCAGCAGTTTATTCTCCCGCGGGACTAGCAGGTTGAGCGAGCAGTACTTC.

The chain couples TRBV27 to TRBJ2-1; 7 nucleotides agree with TRBD2. V lost 2 bases, J lost 2 bases, and 0 bases stayed unmatched. The V gene's germline CDR1 is MNHEY and CDR2 SMNVEV (reference sequence). This CDR3 has 14 residues. CDR3 residues: CASSLAGAYNEQFF. The CDR3 nucleotides read TGTGCCAGCAGTTTAGCGGGAGCCTACAATGAGCAGTTCTTC.

The V gene is TRBV6-5, the J gene TRBJ1-2, with a possible D match to TRBD1 (6 bases). V was trimmed by 6 bases and J by 2 bases, leaving 16 bases between them. This CDR3 comprises 15 residues. Germline CDR1 reads MNHEY; CDR2 reads SVGAGI. The CDR3 nucleotides read TGTGCCAGCAGACAAAAACAGGGCCGGAACTATGGCTACACCTTC. It specifies CASRQKQGRNYGYTF.

The chain carries TRBV19 and TRBJ1-6; D remains ambiguous. The CDR3 sequence is 13 residues long. V lost 10 bases, J lost 7 bases, and 14 bases lay in between. Per germline, CDR1 LNHDA and CDR2 SQIVND (reference sequence). This CDR3 is CATRDLRNSPLHF. Written as DNA, the CDR3 is TGTGCCACCAGAGACTTGAGGAATTCACCCCTCCACTTT.

J is TRBJ2-6 and V is TRBV2; D is possibly TRBD1 (6 bases). Germline assignment: CDR1 SNHLY and CDR2 FYNNEI. The CDR3 has 16 amino acids. V lost 5 bases and J lost 0, with 11 bases in between. The CDR3 region has the DNA TGTGCCAGCAGTCCCGGACAGACCTCTGGGGCCAACGTCCTGACTTTC. Its translation: CASSPGQTSGANVLTF.

The V call is TRBV5-6, the J call TRBJ2-1; the match to TRBD1 covers 7 bases. Losses at the gene ends were 1 base for V and 6 bases for J; bases not matched to a gene: 4. CDR1 and CDR2 (germline): SGHDT, YYEEEE. This CDR3 is built from 14 residues. The CDR3 coding sequence is TGTGCCAGCAGCTTGATGACAGGGATCAATGAGCAGTTCTTC. This gives the protein CASSLMTGINEQFF.

The chain combines TRBV28 with TRBJ1-5, with 7 bases aligning to TRBD1. This CDR3 is 16 amino acids long. Per the germline V gene, CDR1 is MDHEN and CDR2 is SYDVKM. V shed 6 bases and J 0 bases; nucleotides not matched to a gene: 8. The CDR3 DNA sequence: TGTGCCAGCAGGACAGGGACAGTGTATAGCAATCAGCCCCAGCATTTT. Translated: CASRTGTVYSNQPQHF.

V and J are TRBV11-3 and TRBJ2-2; 9 bases match TRBD1. Trimming took 5 bases from V and 5 from J; bases not matched to a gene: 3. The CDR3 extends over 14 amino acids. CDR1 is SGHNT and CDR2 is YENEEA in the germline V gene. The CDR3, as DNA: TGTGCCAGCAGCGCCGGGACAGGGACCGGGGAGCTGTTTTTT. Translation: CASSAGTGTGELFF.

The chain has TRBV6-5 and TRBJ1-2; no definite D call. There are 13 residues in the CDR3. Trimming pared 8 bases from V and 4 bases from J, leaving 14 bases between. The germline V gene has CDR1 MNHEY and CDR2 SVGAGI. As DNA, the CDR3 is TGTGCCAGCGGTAGGGAGAGCCTCTATGGCTACACCTTC. It is translated as CASGRESLYGYTF.